The rows below give T cell receptor beta chains drawn from one sample of a study of blood T cells in healthy people across ages. TCRdb redid the calling of the 5' RACE reads with MiXCR, one entry per CDR3 protein. The data show roughly 730,000 distinct CDR3 sequences, with roughly 56% seen just once and around 25% held by the top ten. The sequencing sample was made of blood. The receptors stem from a middle-aged man in good health. Both conserved end residues are part of each CDR3.

j_gene,v_gene,CDR3aa
TRBJ2-7,TRBV20-1,CSARGHTSRYEQYF
TRBJ2-3,TRBV11-2,CASSLDRGRDTQYF
TRBJ2-5,TRBV27,CASTHSGQKETQYF
TRBJ2-1,TRBV15,CATSVGGANNEQFF
TRBJ2-5,TRBV6-2/TRBV6-3,CASSRGGTRVETQYF
TRBJ2-1,TRBV7-9,CASSYPSNEQFF
TRBJ2-7,TRBV7-2,CASSLAAGWSSYEQYF
.,TRBV27,CASSLAQGVGEQYF
TRBJ2-2,TRBV4-2,CASSQTGPGELFF
TRBJ2-5,TRBV6-2/TRBV6-3,CASSYIETQYF
TRBJ2-4,TRBV12-3/TRBV12-4,CASSFGREAKNIQYF
TRBJ2-7,TRBV13,CASSPIDRGPFYEQYF
TRBJ1-2,TRBV12-3/TRBV12-4,CASSPGGHYGYTF
TRBJ2-7,TRBV20-1,CSARGGETYEQYF
TRBJ2-5,TRBV5-6,CASSLVQSQETQYF
TRBJ2-4,TRBV12-3/TRBV12-4,CASSYPGGTNIQYF
TRBJ2-3,TRBV10-3,CATNRGGLTDTQYF
TRBJ2-4,TRBV13,CASSLTEGKNIQYF
TRBJ2-5,TRBV5-5,CASSLTGTSGTYETQYF
TRBJ2-5,TRBV28,CVGSSRGEGLEETQYF
TRBJ1-5,TRBV27,CASRVGGANQPQHF
TRBJ2-6,TRBV20-1,CSARDLRESSGANVLTF
TRBJ1-5,TRBV5-1,CASSLEGGAYQPQHF
TRBJ2-3,TRBV7-9,CASSSPEEKRGGLGDTQYF
TRBJ1-6,TRBV6-6,CASSDRDSSPLHF
TRBJ1-6,TRBV2,CASREQTVSSSPLHF
TRBJ2-3,TRBV20-1,CSASPGGHTDTQYF
TRBJ2-7,TRBV27,CASSYVTSAPTPHEQYF
TRBJ2-1,TRBV5-5,CASTPRGETQFF
TRBJ2-5,TRBV7-9,CASSFRRTPSYNEQYF
TRBJ2-1,TRBV7-8,CASSFGLDGNEQFF
TRBJ2-5,TRBV29-1,CSVGVRLGTDVQYF
.,TRBV7-2,CASSLSGAASEQYF
TRBJ2-7,TRBV21-1,CASSRRGQGQYEQYF
TRBJ2-3,TRBV2,CASRWGIGGTDTQYF
TRBJ2-4,TRBV20-1,CSAVDSELKNIQYF